Presented here are 11 T cell receptor beta chains from one specimen sequenced in a study of OX40 agonist ivuxolimab in advanced cancers. Assay used: immunoSEQ multiplex PCR; TCRdb lists only in-frame clones, some missing. This repertoire shows some 68,000 clones, about 88% found once; its top ten account for about 1%. Specimen: CD4+ or CD8+ T cells sorted from blood, collected in a trial of the OX40 agonist ivuxolimab. Every receptor here comes from an adult with an advanced solid tumor such as melanoma, head and neck, liver or kidney cancer.

CDR3 residues: CASSASGQPQHF. CDR3 coding DNA: TGTGCCAGCAGCGCATCAGGACAGCCCCAGCATTTT. The chain uses TRBV7-8 and TRBJ1-5; the D is unclear. The CDR3 covers 12 residues. Germline CDR1 reads SGHVS; CDR2 reads FQNEAQ. V was cut by 5 bases and J by 7 bases, with 9 bases left in between.

The chain uses TRBV4-2 and TRBJ2-7; D may be TRBD2 (8 bases). CDR1 LGHNA and CDR2 YNFKEQ come from the germline V gene. The length of the CDR3 is 15 residues. Trimming pared 3 bases from V and 6 bases from J, leaving 18 bases between. This CDR3 is CASSQGQRAGVEQYF. CDR3 nucleotides: TGTGCCAGCAGCCAGGGACAGCGAGCGGGAGTCGAGCAGTACTTC.

The chain uses TRBV5-6 and TRBJ1-1; D is perhaps TRBD1 (6 bases). With 0 bases removed from V and 1 base from J, the gap between germline ends came to 10 bases. The CDR3 totals 15 residues. Germline CDR1 is SGHDT and CDR2 is YYEEEE. CDR3 loop: CASSLAPTGNTEAFF. CDR3 sequence (DNA): TGTGCCAGCAGCTTGGCACCGACAGGGAACACTGAAGCTTTCTTT.

The chain carries TRBV7-9 and TRBJ2-7; D remains unclear. With 5 bases removed from V and 2 bases from J, the gap between germline ends came to 10 bases. CDR3 length: 13 residues. CDR1 is SEHNR and CDR2 is FQNEAQ in the germline V gene (reference sequence). In nucleotides, the CDR3 is TGTGCCAGCAGCCCCAGCTTACCCTACGAGCAGTACTTC. This sequence encodes CASSPSLPYEQYF.

This chain uses TRBV14 with TRBJ2-3; 7 positions agree with TRBD2. The junction had 8 bases not matched to a gene; V was cut back by 3 bases and J by 5 bases. The CDR3 is 15 residues long. Germline V gives CDR1 SGHDN, CDR2 FVKESK. CDR3 DNA: TGTGCCAGCAGCCAGGCAGCGGGGACGGGAGATACGCAGTATTTT. Its protein is CASSQAAGTGDTQYF.

The chain joins TRBV7-2 to TRBJ2-3; 11 positions match TRBD2. V lost 6 bases, J lost 1 base, and 3 bases stayed unmatched. The CDR3 consists of 15 residues. Germline V gene data show CDR1 as SGHTA and CDR2 as FQGNSA. The CDR3 DNA is TGTGCCAGCAGACTAGCGGGAGAGCGCACAGATACGCAGTATTTT. This gives the protein CASRLAGERTDTQYF.

This clone was recorded once. The chain recombines TRBV28 with TRBJ1-1; 10 nucleotides agree with TRBD1. CDR1 is MDHEN, CDR2 SYDVKM, per germline. Unmatched junction bases numbered 7, after V lost 6 bases and J lost 6 bases. CDR3 length: 14 amino acids. This CDR3 reads CASSVGTGVAEAFF. CDR3 bases: TGTGCCAGCAGCGTCGGGACAGGGGTGGCTGAAGCTTTCTTT.

The chain is built from TRBV2 and TRBJ2-7, with TRBD1 matching over 9 bases. The CDR3 is made up of 14 amino acids. The germline CDR1 and CDR2 sequences are SNHLY and FYNNEI. J lost 3 bases, V lost 5 bases, and 5 bases had no gene match. Written as DNA, the CDR3 is TGTGCCAGCAGTAGACAGGGGGGGGTCTACGAGCAGTACTTC. Its translation is CASSRQGGVYEQYF.

The genes are TRBV7-8 and TRBJ2-7, with D perhaps TRBD2 (5 bases). The V gene's germline CDR1 is SGHVS and CDR2 FQNEAQ. The V end was cut by 3 bases, the J end by 2 bases, with 11 bases between. This CDR3 has 14 amino acids. Here the CDR3 DNA reads TGTGCCAGCAGCTTTGGGAGCGCGACCTACGAGCAGTACTTC. Amino acid sequence: CASSFGSATYEQYF.

The count of this clone is one. The rearrangement links TRBV21-1 to TRBJ1-1; TRBD1 was called by the table and not checked on the DNA. TRBV21-1 is deemed a pseudogene. The CDR3 covers 19 residues. The CDR3 protein is CASKQQRGDRGRTNTEAFF. The CDR3 DNA sequence: TGTGCCAGCAAGCAGCAGAGAGGGGACAGGGGGCGCACGAACACTGAAGCTTTCTTT.

The chain links TRBV7-9 to TRBJ1-1; 12 bases align to TRBD1. Germline V gives CDR1 SEHNR, CDR2 FQNEAQ (reference sequence). The V segment lost 5 bases and the J segment 3 bases; nucleotides outside the gene matches: 7. The CDR3 covers 16 residues. The CDR3 bases are TGTGCCAGCAGCCGCGGCGGGACAGGGGGCTACACTGAAGCTTTCTTT. This translates into CASSRGGTGGYTEAFF. Variable domain in full (rest from reference TRBV7-9 and TRBJ1-1): DTGVSQNPRHKITKRGQNVTFRCDPISEHNRLYWYRQTLGQGPEFLTYFQNEAQLEKSRLLSDRFSAERPKGSFSTLEIQRTEQGDSAMYLCASSRGGTGGYTEAFFGQGTRLTVV.